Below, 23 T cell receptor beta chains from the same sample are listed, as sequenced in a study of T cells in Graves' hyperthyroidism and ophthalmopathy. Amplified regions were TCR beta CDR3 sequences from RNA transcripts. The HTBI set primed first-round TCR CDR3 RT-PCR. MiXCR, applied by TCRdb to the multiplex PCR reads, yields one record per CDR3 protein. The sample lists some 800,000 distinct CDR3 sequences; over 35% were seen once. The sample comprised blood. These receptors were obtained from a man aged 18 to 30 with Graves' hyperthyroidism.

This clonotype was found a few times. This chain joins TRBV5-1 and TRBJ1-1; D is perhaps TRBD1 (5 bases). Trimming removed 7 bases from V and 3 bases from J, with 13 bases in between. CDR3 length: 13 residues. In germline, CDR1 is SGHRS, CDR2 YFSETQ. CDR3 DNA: TGCGCCAGCTACAGCAGGGTGGACACTGAAGCTTTCTTT. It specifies CASYSRVDTEAFF.

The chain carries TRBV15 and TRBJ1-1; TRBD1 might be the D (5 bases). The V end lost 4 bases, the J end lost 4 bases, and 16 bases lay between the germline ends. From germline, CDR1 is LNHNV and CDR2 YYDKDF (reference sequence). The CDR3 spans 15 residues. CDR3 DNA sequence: TGTGCCACCAGCACCCAGGGCTTGGAGGGCACTGAAGCTTTCTTT. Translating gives CATSTQGLEGTEAFF.

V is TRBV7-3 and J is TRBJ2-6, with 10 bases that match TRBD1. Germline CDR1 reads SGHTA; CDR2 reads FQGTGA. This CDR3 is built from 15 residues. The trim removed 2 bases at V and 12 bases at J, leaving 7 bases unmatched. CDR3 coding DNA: TGTGCCAGCAGCTTACGGGGACAGGGGCCATCCGTCCTGACTTTC. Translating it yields CASSLRGQGPSVLTF.

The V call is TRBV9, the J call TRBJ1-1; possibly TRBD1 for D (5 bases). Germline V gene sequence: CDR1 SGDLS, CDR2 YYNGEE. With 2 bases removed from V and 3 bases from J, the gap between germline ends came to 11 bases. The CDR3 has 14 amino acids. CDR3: CASSVSPGDTEAFF. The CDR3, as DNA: TGTGCCAGCAGCGTTAGCCCGGGGGACACTGAAGCTTTCTTT.

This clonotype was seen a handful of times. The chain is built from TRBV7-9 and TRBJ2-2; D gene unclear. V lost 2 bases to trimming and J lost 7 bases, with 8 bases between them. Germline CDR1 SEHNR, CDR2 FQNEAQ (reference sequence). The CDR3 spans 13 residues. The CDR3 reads CASSLIPDGELFF. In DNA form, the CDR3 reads TGTGCCAGCAGCTTAATACCGGACGGGGAGCTGTTTTTT.

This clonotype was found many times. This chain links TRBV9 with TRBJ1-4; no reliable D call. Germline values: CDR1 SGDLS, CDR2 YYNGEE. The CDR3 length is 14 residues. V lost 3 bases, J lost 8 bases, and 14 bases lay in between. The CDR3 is CASSGTERGEKLFF. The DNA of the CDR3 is TGTGCCAGCAGCGGAACAGAACGTGGGGAAAAACTGTTTTTT. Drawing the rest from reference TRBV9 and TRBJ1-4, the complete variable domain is DSGVTQTPKHLITATGQRVTLRCSPRSGDLSVYWYQQSLDQGLQFLIQYYNGEERAKGNILERFSAQQFPDLHSELNLSSLELGDSALYFCASSGTERGEKLFFGSGTQLSVL.

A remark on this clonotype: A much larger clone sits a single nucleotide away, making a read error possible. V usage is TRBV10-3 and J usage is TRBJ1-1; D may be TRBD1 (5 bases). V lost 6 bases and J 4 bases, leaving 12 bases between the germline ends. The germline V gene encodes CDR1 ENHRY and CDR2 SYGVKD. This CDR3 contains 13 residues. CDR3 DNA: TGTGCCATCAGCTTAGGGGTGAGCACTGAAGCTTTCTTT. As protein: CAISLGVSTEAFF.

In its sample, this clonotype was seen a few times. The CDR3 sequence is CSVGDWGSDYGYTF. The CDR3 DNA is TGCAGCGTTGGAGATTGGGGATCGGACTATGGCTACACCTTC. The chain recombines TRBV29-1 with TRBJ1-2; D call uncertain. The germline V gene has CDR1 SQVTM and CDR2 ANQGSEA. The V end was cut by 4 bases, the J end by 3 bases, with 15 bases between. The CDR3 is 14 amino acids.

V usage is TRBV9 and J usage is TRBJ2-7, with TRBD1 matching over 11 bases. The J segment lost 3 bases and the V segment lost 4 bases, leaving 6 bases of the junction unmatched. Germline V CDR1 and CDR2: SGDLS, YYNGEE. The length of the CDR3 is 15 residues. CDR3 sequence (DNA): TGTGCCAGCAGCCAGCCGGGACAGGGGGTCTACGAGCAGTACTTC. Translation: CASSQPGQGVYEQYF.

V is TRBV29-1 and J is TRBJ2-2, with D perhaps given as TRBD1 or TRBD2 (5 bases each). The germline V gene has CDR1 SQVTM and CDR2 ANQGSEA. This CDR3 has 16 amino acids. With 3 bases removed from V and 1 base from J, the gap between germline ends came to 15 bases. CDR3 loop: CSVETARGGNTGELFF. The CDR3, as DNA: TGCAGCGTTGAGACGGCGAGGGGTGGGAACACCGGGGAGCTGTTTTTT.

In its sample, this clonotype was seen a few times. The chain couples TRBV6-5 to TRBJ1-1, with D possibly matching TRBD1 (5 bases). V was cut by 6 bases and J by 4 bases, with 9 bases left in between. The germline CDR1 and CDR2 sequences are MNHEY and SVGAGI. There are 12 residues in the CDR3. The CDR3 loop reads CASRSRVTEAFF. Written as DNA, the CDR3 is TGTGCCAGCAGATCCAGGGTCACTGAAGCTTTCTTT.

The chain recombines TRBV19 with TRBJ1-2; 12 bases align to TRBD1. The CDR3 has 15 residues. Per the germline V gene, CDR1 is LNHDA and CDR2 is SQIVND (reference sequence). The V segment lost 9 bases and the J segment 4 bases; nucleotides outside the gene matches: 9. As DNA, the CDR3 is TGTGCCAGCCAGGGACAGGGGGCGCTTGGCTATGGCTACACCTTC. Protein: CASQGQGALGYGYTF.

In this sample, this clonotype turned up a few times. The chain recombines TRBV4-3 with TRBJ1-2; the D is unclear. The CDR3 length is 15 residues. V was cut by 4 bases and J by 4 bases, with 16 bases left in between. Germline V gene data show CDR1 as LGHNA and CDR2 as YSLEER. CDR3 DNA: TGCGCCAGCAGCCCTCTAGACCTTGGGAGCTATGGCTACACCTTC. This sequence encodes CASSPLDLGSYGYTF.

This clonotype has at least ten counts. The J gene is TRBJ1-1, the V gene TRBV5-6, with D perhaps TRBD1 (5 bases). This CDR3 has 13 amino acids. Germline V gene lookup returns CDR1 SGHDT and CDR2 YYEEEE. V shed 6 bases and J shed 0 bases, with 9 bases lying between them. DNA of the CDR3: TGTGCCAGCACGAGGGGCGTGAACACTGAAGCTTTCTTT. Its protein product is CASTRGVNTEAFF.

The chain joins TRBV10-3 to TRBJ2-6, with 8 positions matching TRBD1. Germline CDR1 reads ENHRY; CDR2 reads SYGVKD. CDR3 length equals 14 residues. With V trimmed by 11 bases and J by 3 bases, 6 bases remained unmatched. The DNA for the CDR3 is TGTGCCGTGCGGACAGGGCGTGGGGCCAACGTCCTGACTTTC. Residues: CAVRTGRGANVLTF.

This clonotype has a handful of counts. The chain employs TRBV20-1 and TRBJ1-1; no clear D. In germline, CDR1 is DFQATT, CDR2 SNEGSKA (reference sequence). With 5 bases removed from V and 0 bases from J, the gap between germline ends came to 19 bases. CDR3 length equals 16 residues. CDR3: CSADRADREMNTEAFF. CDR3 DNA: TGCAGTGCTGATCGGGCGGACCGGGAGATGAACACTGAAGCTTTCTTT.

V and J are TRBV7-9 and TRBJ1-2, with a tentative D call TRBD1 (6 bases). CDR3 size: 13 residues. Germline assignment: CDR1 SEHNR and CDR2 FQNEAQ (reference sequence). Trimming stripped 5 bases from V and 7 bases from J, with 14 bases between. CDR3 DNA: TGTGCCAGCAGCCCGGGGGGCGCATCTGGCTACACCTTC. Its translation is CASSPGGASGYTF.

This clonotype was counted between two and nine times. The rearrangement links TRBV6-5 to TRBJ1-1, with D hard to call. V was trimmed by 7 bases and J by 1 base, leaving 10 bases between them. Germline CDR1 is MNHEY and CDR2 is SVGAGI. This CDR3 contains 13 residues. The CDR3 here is CASTFAGNTEAFF. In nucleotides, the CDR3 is TGTGCCAGCACTTTCGCCGGGAACACTGAAGCTTTCTTT.

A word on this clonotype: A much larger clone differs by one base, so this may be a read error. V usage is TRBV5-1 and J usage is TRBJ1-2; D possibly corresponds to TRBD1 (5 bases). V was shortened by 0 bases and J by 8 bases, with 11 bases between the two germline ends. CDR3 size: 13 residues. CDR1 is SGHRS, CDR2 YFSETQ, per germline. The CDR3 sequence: CASSLGGDDGYTF. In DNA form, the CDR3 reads TGCGCCAGCAGCTTGGGCGGGGACGACGGCTACACCTTC.

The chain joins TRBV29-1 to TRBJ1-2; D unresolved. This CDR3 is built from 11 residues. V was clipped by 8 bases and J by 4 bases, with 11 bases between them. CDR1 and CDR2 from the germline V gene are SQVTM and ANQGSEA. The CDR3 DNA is TGCAGCTACAGTAACCCCTATGGCTACACCTTC. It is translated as CSYSNPYGYTF.

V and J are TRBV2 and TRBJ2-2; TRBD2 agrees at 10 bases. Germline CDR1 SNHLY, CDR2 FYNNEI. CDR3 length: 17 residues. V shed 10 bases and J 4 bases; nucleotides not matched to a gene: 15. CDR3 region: CATLGRAGLAVTGELFF. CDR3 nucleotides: TGTGCCACCCTGGGGAGGGCCGGACTAGCGGTCACCGGGGAGCTGTTTTTT.

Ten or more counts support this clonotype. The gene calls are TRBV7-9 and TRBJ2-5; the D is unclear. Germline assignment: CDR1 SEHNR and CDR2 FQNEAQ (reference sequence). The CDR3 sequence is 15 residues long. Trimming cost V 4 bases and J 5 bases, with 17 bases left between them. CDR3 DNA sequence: TGTGCCAGCAGCTATCCTACGGGCAGTACGGAGACCCAGTACTTC. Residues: CASSYPTGSTETQYF.

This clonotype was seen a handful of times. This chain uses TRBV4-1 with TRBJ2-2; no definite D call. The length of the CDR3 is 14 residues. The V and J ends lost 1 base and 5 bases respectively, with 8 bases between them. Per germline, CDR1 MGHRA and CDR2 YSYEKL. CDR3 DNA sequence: TGCGCCAGCAGCCAAGTTAGAGATACCGGGGAGCTGTTTTTT. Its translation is CASSQVRDTGELFF.